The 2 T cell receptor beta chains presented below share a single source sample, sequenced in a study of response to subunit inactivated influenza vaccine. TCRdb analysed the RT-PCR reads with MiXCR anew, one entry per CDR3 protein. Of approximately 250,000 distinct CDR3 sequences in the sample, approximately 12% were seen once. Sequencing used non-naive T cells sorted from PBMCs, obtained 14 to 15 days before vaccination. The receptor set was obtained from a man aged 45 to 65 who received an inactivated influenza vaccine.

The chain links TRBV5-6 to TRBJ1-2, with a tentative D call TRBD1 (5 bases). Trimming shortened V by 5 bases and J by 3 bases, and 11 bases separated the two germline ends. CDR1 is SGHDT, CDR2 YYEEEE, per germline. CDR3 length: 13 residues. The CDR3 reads CASRWGTDYGYTF. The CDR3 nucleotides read TGTGCCAGCAGATGGGGGACGGACTATGGCTACACCTTC.

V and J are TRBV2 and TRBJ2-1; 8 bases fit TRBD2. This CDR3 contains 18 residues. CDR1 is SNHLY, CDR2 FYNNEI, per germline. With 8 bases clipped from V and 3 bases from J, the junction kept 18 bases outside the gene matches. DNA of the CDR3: TGTGCCAGCTGCTACAGGGTAGCAGCGGGAGCTAACTACAATGAGCAGTTCTTC. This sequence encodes CASCYRVAAGANYNEQFF.